The clone carrying this TCR beta chain was detected ten times or more. The sample comes from a study of CD4 and CD8 cells across lung adenocarcinoma regions. The patients had localized lung adenocarcinoma, a non-small cell subtype. MiXCR, applied by TCRdb to the PCR reads, yields one record per CDR3 protein. The table lists about 25,000 distinct CDR3 sequences, about half of them singletons. Sequencing was carried out using CD8+ T cells from the center of a lung tumor. This TCR was recovered from a male donor with lung adenocarcinoma. The CD4 and CD8 labels of this study may be unreliable.

The CDR3 bases are TGTGCCAGCAGTCGGGACAGGGGACATAGCAATCACGTGCCCCAGCATTTT. It translates to CASSRDRGHSNHVPQHF. The chain links TRBV7-4 to TRBJ1-5; 10 bases line up with TRBD1. The CDR3 consists of 17 residues. From germline, CDR1 is SGHVT and CDR2 SQSDAQ. The V segment lost 6 bases and the J segment 9 bases; nucleotides outside the gene matches: 17.